This T cell receptor (beta chain) was recovered during a study of vaccination and CD4 T cells after COVID-19. TCRdb passed the PCR reads through MiXCR, listing each CDR3 protein once. The sample has about 20,000 distinct CDR3 sequences, about three fifths seen once. Study-level results: With convalescent patients, a median roughly 87% of reactive clones emerged solely after vaccination.

Germline loops: CDR1 MDHEN, CDR2 SYDVKM. The CDR3 sequence is 14 residues long. V was clipped by 5 bases and J by 5 bases, with 15 bases between them. A word on this clonotype: As yet, its antigen is unknown.

The chain joins TRBV28 to TRBJ1-2; no clear D gene. The starting material was CD4+ T cells from blood, obtained before SARS-CoV-2 vaccination. This receptor was taken from a human donor who had recovered from COVID-19. This CDR3 reads CASSRVYIGYGYTF. The DNA for the CDR3 is TGTGCCAGCAGTAGGGTCTACATTGGTTATGGCTACACCTTC.